This T cell receptor (beta chain) was sequenced for a study of PD-1 blockade in classical Hodgkin lymphoma. The overall study: Nivolumab dosing for patients was 3 mg/kg, administered intravenously every 2 weeks. Findings and caveats of the study: A significant rise in TCR diversity was seen by C4D1 for CD4+ cells but not for CD8+ cells. Patients with a complete response exhibited baseline diversity comparable to newly diagnosed patients.

Notes on this clone: Its antigen is as yet unknown.

Every patient had relapsed following autologous stem cell transplantation, and cohorts differed in brentuximab vedotin exposure. Assay used: immunoSEQ multiplex PCR; TCRdb lists only in-frame clones, some missing. The table has over 60,000 clones, roughly two thirds seen once. This sequence originates from a human donor with classical Hodgkin lymphoma. This sample comprised peripheral blood mononuclear cells (PBMCs), obtained before the second cycle of nivolumab.

CDR3 loop: CASSRTGTDTYEQYF. CDR3 DNA sequence: TGTGCCAGCAGCCGAACCGGGACCGATACCTACGAGCAGTACTTC. This chain uses TRBV5-5 with TRBJ2-7; possibly TRBD1 or TRBD2 for D (5 bases each). This CDR3 has 15 residues. Trimming took 4 bases from V and 2 from J, leaving 16 bases between them. Germline V gives CDR1 SGHKS, CDR2 YYEKEE (reference sequence).